What follows describes a single T cell receptor (beta chain). Per the authors' pipeline: Counts of nucleated cells, estimated from reference gene primer amplification, were obtained. Produced via immunoSEQ multiplex PCR; TCRdb's table is partial and in-frame only. That table furnishes V, J and clone size, whereas the DNA furnished D and trimming. Of approximately 94,000 clones listed, around four fifths were seen once; the top ten hold under 35%. These data are taken from a study of blood T cell repertoires in COVID-19. Overall study context: Nucleic acid was either cDNA or gDNA, and it came from T cells, B-cell-depleted T cells, or PBMCs.

CDR3 length: 13 amino acids. V shed 5 bases and J 3 bases; nucleotides not matched to a gene: 4. This TCR was recovered from a man between 65 and 85 years old with active or convalescent COVID-19. Specimen: peripheral blood. V is TRBV12-3 or TRBV12-4 and J is TRBJ2-7; 7 nucleotides agree with TRBD1. The CDR3 reads CASSRGTDYEQYF. The CDR3 DNA is TGTGCCAGCAGTCGAGGGACAGACTACGAGCAGTACTTC.